What follows is one TCR beta chain and its context. Its antigen has not been determined. No base-level quality is on record; no much larger clone is a single base apart. This record belongs to a study of OX40 agonist ivuxolimab in advanced cancers. At the level of the whole study: Ivuxolimab was an agonistic, fully human IgG2 monoclonal antibody directed against OX40 (CD134), a costimulatory receptor. Intravenous ivuxolimab was administered to patients every 2 weeks at six dose levels: 0.01, 0.1, 0.3, 1.5, 3 and 10 mg/kg. Among the approximately 54 dose-escalation patients, about 20 had hepatocellular carcinoma, roughly 15 melanoma, 9 renal cell carcinoma and 9 head and neck cancer. A male proportion of around 80% and a mean age of approximately 62 years, ranging from about 23 to 79, were recorded for the dose-escalation cohort. Prior anti-PD-1, anti-PD-L1 or anti-CTLA-4 therapy was permitted, and checkpoint inhibitors had been received by more than 35% of dose-escalation patients. Partial responses occurred in three dose-escalation patients, of whom one had hepatocellular carcinoma and two had cutaneous melanoma. Peripheral TCRbeta sequencing was intended to test whether TCR sequence diversity was altered and clonal T-cell expansion was caused by ivuxolimab. The paper reports the monotherapy dose-escalation portion (N ≈ 50 patients) of the phase I ivuxolimab trial.

Beyond this particular receptor, the publication reports: The antigen specificity of the clonally expanded peripheral T cells was not determined. On average, CD8+ T cells showed more expanded clones than CD4+ T cells after ivuxolimab. At doses of 0.1 to 3.0 mg/kg, clonal expansion of both CD4+ and CD8+ blood T cells was observed from baseline to week 6. Low levels of normalized T-cell clonal expansion were also seen in some patients who did not respond. In the 0.1-3.0 mg/kg groups, partial responders were among the patients with the lowest normalized peripheral clonal expansion, particularly in CD8+ T cells.

CDR1 and CDR2 (SGHAT, FQDESV) derive from the germline V gene (reference sequence). V is clipped by 3 bases and J by 1 base, and the sequence between their germline boundaries is 6 bases long. Reading from cysteine to phenylalanine, the CDR3 counts 13 amino acids. CDR3 DNA only is kept here, 39 bases in frame from base 1. Genomic DNA was extracted from sorted cells for sequencing of the TCRbeta CDR3 region. The immunoSEQ Assay was used to sequence the TCRbeta CDR3 regions. Drawn from immuneACCESS, this table holds only the in-frame rearrangements with V and J called that TCRdb kept. Clones are partly lost; checked studies trace under half to an unresolved V gene and leave the rest unexplained. Here the sample has 80,000 to 85,000 clones; approximately 86% occur a single time. The ten largest clones represent around 6.3% of the sample. The trial excluded patients who had a history of autoimmune disease or were on systemic immunosuppression. In every dose cohort, peripheral blood was drawn for TCR sequencing at baseline, cycle 4 day 1, and cycle 7 day 1. Samples were obtained from an open-label, multicenter, first-in-human phase I dose-escalation trial of ivuxolimab. Adults with locally advanced or metastatic head and neck squamous cell, hepatocellular, melanoma or renal cell carcinoma were enrolled in the trial. Before TCR sequencing, CD4+ and CD8+ T cells were separately sorted from peripheral blood.

Recombination connected TRBV11-1 to TRBJ1-1; the D gene assignment is ambiguous. Sample: CD4+ or CD8+ T cells sorted from blood, taken in a trial of the OX40 agonist ivuxolimab. The sequence was collected from an adult with an advanced solid tumor such as melanoma, head and neck, liver or kidney cancer. The CDR3 here reads CASSFSANTEAFF. The DNA is TGTGCCAGCAGCTTTTCCGCGAACACTGAAGCTTTCTTT.